The 29 T cell receptor beta chains below were found in one sample sequenced in a study of T-cell memory formation after mild COVID-19. TCRdb fed the 5' RACE reads into MiXCR, producing one record per CDR3 protein. The table includes some 180,000 distinct CDR3 sequences, about 18% detected once. The source material was PBMCs or a T cell subset sorted from them (not recorded which). The receptor set was obtained from a man aged 18 to 29 who had mild COVID-19 (a few samples of this study predate the infection). Cell type and time point are not known.

This clonotype was detected a few times. This chain uses TRBV4-1 with TRBJ2-3, with 10 bases aligning to TRBD1. CDR3 length equals 15 residues. Trimming took 1 base from V and 6 from J; bases not matched to a gene: 4. Germline lookup yields CDR1 MGHRA and CDR2 YSYEKL. CDR3 in DNA: TGCGCCAGCAGCCAAGTAGGGACAGGGGTGGATACGCAGTATTTT. Translating gives CASSQVGTGVDTQYF.

This clonotype was counted only a few times. The V call is TRBV12-3 or TRBV12-4, the J call TRBJ2-7, with 10 bases aligning to TRBD1. Losses at the gene ends were 4 bases for V and 6 bases for J; bases not matched to a gene: 6. The CDR3 contains 14 residues. This CDR3 reads CASSWDRGTREQYF. CDR3 bases: TGTGCCAGCAGTTGGGACAGGGGAACGCGCGAGCAGTACTTC.

There are a few counts of this clonotype. This chain connects TRBV7-2 to TRBJ2-3; 12 bases are a match to TRBD2. J was trimmed by 6 bases and V by 6 bases; bases with no gene match: 10. This CDR3 comprises 16 residues. Germline V CDR1 and CDR2: SGHTA, FQGNSA. For the CDR3, the DNA is TGTGCCAGCAGTCGCATCCTCCTAGCGGGGGGGGATACGCAGTATTTT. This encodes CASSRILLAGGDTQYF.

The V call is TRBV4-1, the J call TRBJ2-7, with D possibly matching TRBD2 (5 bases). V was shortened by 1 base and J by 2 bases, with 12 bases between the two germline ends. Looked up from germline, CDR1 is MGHRA and CDR2 is YSYEKL. The CDR3 covers 15 residues. The CDR3: CASSQGREAAYEQYF. The CDR3 coding sequence is TGCGCCAGCAGCCAAGGACGGGAAGCGGCCTACGAGCAGTACTTC.

The CDR3 nucleotides read TGCAGTGCGGCGACTAGCGATGAGCAGTTCTTC. As protein: CSAATSDEQFF. The chain has TRBV20-1 and TRBJ2-1; 8 nucleotides agree with TRBD2. J was trimmed by 8 bases and V by 6 bases; bases with no gene match: 3. Germline V lookup: CDR1 DFQATT, CDR2 SNEGSKA (reference sequence). The CDR3 extends over 11 amino acids.

J is TRBJ2-1 and V is TRBV4-2; TRBD2 matches 8 bases. Unmatched junction bases numbered 7, after V lost 1 base and J lost 2 bases. This CDR3 has 17 amino acids. Germline V gives CDR1 LGHNA, CDR2 YNFKEQ. CDR3 nucleotides: TGTGCCAGCAGCCAAGGATGGCGGGGGGTCCCCTACAATGAGCAGTTCTTC. The encoded protein is CASSQGWRGVPYNEQFF.

The chain has TRBV7-2 and TRBJ1-2, with D maybe TRBD1 (6 bases). Trimming took off 5 bases at V and 0 bases at J, with 13 bases between the two ends. Per the germline V gene, CDR1 is SGHTA and CDR2 is FQGNSA. The CDR3 runs to 15 residues. For the CDR3, the DNA is TGTGCCAGCAGCGAACAGGGCCCTTCTAACTATGGCTACACCTTC. Encoded protein: CASSEQGPSNYGYTF.

This clonotype was detected a few times. CDR3 protein: CASSAGTQGVETQYF. The CDR3, as DNA: TGCGCCAGCAGCGCCGGTACCCAGGGGGTGGAGACCCAGTACTTC. This rearrangement joins TRBV5-1 to TRBJ2-5, with TRBD1 matching 7 bases. From germline, CDR1 is SGHRS and CDR2 YFSETQ. The J segment lost 5 bases and the V segment lost 4 bases, leaving 11 bases of the junction unmatched. The CDR3 is made up of 15 amino acids. The full variable domain, in which reference TRBV5-1 and TRBJ2-5 provide the parts outside the CDR3, is KAGVTQTPRYLIKTRGQQVTLSCSPISGHRSVSWYQQTPGQGLQFLFEYFSETQRNKGNFPGRFSGRQFSNSRSEMNVSTLELGDSALYLCASSAGTQGVETQYFGPGTRLLVL.

In its sample, this clonotype is medium-sized (0.01 to 0.1%). The J gene is TRBJ2-5, the V gene TRBV7-2, with D perhaps TRBD1 or TRBD2 (6 bases each). This CDR3 contains 13 residues. V dropped 3 bases and J dropped 4 bases, with 9 bases sitting between them. CDR1 is SGHTA, CDR2 FQGNSA, per germline. The CDR3 is CASSLGGGETQYF. CDR3 DNA: TGTGCCAGCAGCTTGGGGGGCGGAGAGACCCAGTACTTC.

The chain employs TRBV7-9 and TRBJ2-7; D is ambiguous. Trimming removed 1 base at V and 11 bases at J, with 3 bases between. Germline V gene data show CDR1 as SEHNR and CDR2 as FQNEAQ (reference sequence). The length of the CDR3 is 9 residues. In nucleotides, the CDR3 is TGTGCCAGCAGCTTAGAGGAGTACGTC. Protein product: CASSLEEYV.

The chain combines TRBV5-1 with TRBJ2-5; D remains unclear. Germline-derived CDR1 and CDR2 are SGHRS and YFSETQ. The CDR3 covers 15 residues. The ends were cut back, 3 bases at V and 1 base at J, with 13 bases in the middle. The CDR3 nucleotides read TGCGCCAGCAGCTCAGGATGGACCTCCCAAGAGACCCAGTACTTC. Translating it yields CASSSGWTSQETQYF.

The table lists this clonotype with a few counts. V is TRBV6-2 or TRBV6-3 and J is TRBJ2-2, with D tentatively TRBD1 (5 bases). Germline-derived CDR1 and CDR2 are MNHEY and SVGEGT. The CDR3 consists of 14 residues. Trimming took 4 bases from V and 1 from J, leaving 7 bases between them. The CDR3 sequence is CASSSGQNTGELFF. The CDR3, as DNA: TGTGCCAGCAGTTCTGGACAGAACACCGGGGAGCTGTTTTTT.

This clonotype occurred many times. This rearrangement joins TRBV5-1 to TRBJ2-4, with D maybe TRBD2 (6 bases). V was clipped by 0 bases and J by 6 bases, with 10 bases between them. From germline, CDR1 is SGHRS and CDR2 YFSETQ. The CDR3 sequence is 14 residues long. DNA of the CDR3: TGCGCCAGCAGCTTGGACGGGGGATTAAACATTCAGTACTTC. Encoded protein: CASSLDGGLNIQYF.

The chain combines TRBV2 with TRBJ2-3; either TRBD1 or TRBD2 may fit D (5 bases each). The CDR3 runs 15 residues. Between the trimmed V and J ends, which lost 8 bases and 0 bases, there was a span of 15 bases. Germline CDR1 reads SNHLY; CDR2 reads FYNNEI. CDR3 loop: CASRGAGASTDTQYF. CDR3 sequence (DNA): TGTGCCAGCCGAGGAGCCGGGGCTAGCACAGATACGCAGTATTTT. Combining the CDR3 with reference TRBV2 and TRBJ2-3 gives the whole variable domain EPEVTQTPSHQVTQMGQEVILRCVPISNHLYFYWYRQILGQKVEFLVSFYNNEISEKSEIFDDQFSVERPDGSNFTLKIRSTKLEDSAMYFCASRGAGASTDTQYFGPGTRLTVL.

This sequence joins TRBV5-1 and TRBJ2-3; 10 bases match TRBD1. The V and J ends lost 3 bases and 4 bases, in that order; junction bases with no gene match: 8. There are 16 residues in the CDR3. Germline CDR1 and CDR2: SGHRS and YFSETQ. The DNA of the CDR3 is TGCGCCAGCAGCTGGACAGGGGGACGATCCCCAGATACGCAGTATTTT. Protein sequence: CASSWTGGRSPDTQYF.

A few counts support this clonotype. A read error may be the cause here, since a much bigger clone is one base away. The V call is TRBV6-6, the J call TRBJ1-1; no clear D. The V end was cut by 4 bases, the J end by 3 bases, with 6 bases between. The CDR3 extends over 12 amino acids. CDR1 MNHNY and CDR2 SVGAGI come from the germline V gene (reference sequence). The CDR3 spells CASSFADTEAFF. The CDR3 nucleotides read TGTGCCAGCAGTTTCGCGGACACTGAAGCTTTCTTT.

A few counts support this clonotype. This chain uses TRBV4-2 with TRBJ1-2; 10 nucleotides match TRBD1. The CDR3 extends over 18 amino acids. V lost 4 bases and J lost 1; bases outside the gene matches: 12. The V gene's germline CDR1 is LGHNA and CDR2 YNFKEQ. The CDR3 here is CASSLLEGQGTLNYGYTF. DNA for the CDR3: TGTGCCAGCAGCCTCCTCGAGGGACAGGGGACCCTTAACTATGGCTACACCTTC.

V and J are TRBV7-6 and TRBJ2-3; D may be TRBD1 (6 bases). Deletions cut 1 base from V and 4 bases from J, with 12 bases between. There are 15 residues in the CDR3. Looked up from germline, CDR1 is SGHVS and CDR2 is FNYEAQ. CDR3 amino acids: CASSLGGRGPDTQYF. The CDR3 DNA sequence: TGTGCCAGCAGCTTAGGGGGGCGCGGGCCAGATACGCAGTATTTT. The full variable domain, in which reference TRBV7-6 and TRBJ2-3 provide the parts outside the CDR3, is GAGVSQSPRYKVTKRGQDVALRCDPISGHVSLYWYRQALGQGPEFLTYFNYEAQQDKSGLPNDRFSAERPEGSISTLTIQRTEQRDSAMYRCASSLGGRGPDTQYFGPGTRLTVL.

The gene calls are TRBV7-2 and TRBJ2-2; TRBD1 is a possible D gene (6 bases). The CDR3 covers 15 residues. V was trimmed by 5 bases and J by 6 bases, leaving 16 bases between them. From germline, CDR1 is SGHTA and CDR2 FQGNSA. The CDR3 DNA reads as TGTGCCAGCAGCACCCGACACAGGGATGCCGGGGAGCTGTTTTTT. This codes for CASSTRHRDAGELFF.

The gene calls are TRBV29-1 and TRBJ2-1; a possible D gene is TRBD1 (5 bases). With 6 bases removed from V and 2 bases from J, the gap between germline ends came to 14 bases. The V gene's germline CDR1 is SQVTM and CDR2 ANQGSEA. This CDR3 is built from 14 residues. The CDR3 nucleotides are TGCAGCGTAGGGGTCAGGGTACCCTACAATGAGCAGTTCTTC. Translation gives CSVGVRVPYNEQFF.

This clonotype was picked up a small number of times. The chain joins TRBV4-3 to TRBJ1-1, with D possibly matching TRBD1 (6 bases). Trimming stripped 0 bases from V and 3 bases from J, with 11 bases between. Germline V gene sequence: CDR1 LGHNA, CDR2 YSLEER. This CDR3 has 15 residues. In DNA form, the CDR3 reads TGCGCCAGCAGCCAAGATGTCCGGGGGCACACTGAAGCTTTCTTT. It translates to CASSQDVRGHTEAFF.

This clonotype has just a few counts. The V gene is TRBV4-3, the J gene TRBJ1-2; D not resolved. CDR1 is LGHNA and CDR2 is YSLEER in the germline V gene. There are 16 residues in the CDR3. V lost 0 bases and J lost 1, with 12 bases in between. The CDR3 nucleotides are TGCGCCAGCAGCCAAGATAGTACCGCCTTTAACTATGGCTACACCTTC. It translates to CASSQDSTAFNYGYTF.

The J gene is TRBJ1-5, the V gene TRBV7-2; maybe TRBD1 (5 bases). This CDR3 contains 14 residues. Deletions cut 5 bases from V and 6 bases from J, with 14 bases between. The germline gives CDR1 SGHTA, CDR2 FQGNSA. CDR3 region: CASSMSQGGQPQHF. The CDR3 DNA sequence: TGTGCCAGCAGCATGTCGCAGGGTGGTCAGCCCCAGCATTTT.

In this sample, this clonotype turned up a few times. The chain couples TRBV12-3 or TRBV12-4 to TRBJ2-2; maybe TRBD1 (6 bases). Between the trimmed V and J ends, which lost 6 bases and 5 bases, there was a span of 13 bases. This CDR3 is 14 amino acids long. CDR3 region: CASSRITGTGELFF. DNA for the CDR3: TGTGCCAGCAGCAGAATCACAGGGACCGGGGAGCTGTTTTTT.

This clonotype was observed a handful of times. The rearrangement links TRBV3-1 to TRBJ1-3; 9 bases line up with TRBD1. The CDR3 covers 16 residues. V lost 4 bases, J lost 4 bases, and 8 bases stayed unmatched. The germline gives CDR1 LGHDT, CDR2 YNNKEL (reference sequence). Here the CDR3 reads CASSRGQGSYGNTIYF. The DNA of the CDR3 is TGTGCCAGCAGCCGGGGACAGGGATCGTACGGAAACACCATATATTTT.

There are a few counts of this clonotype. The V call is TRBV30, the J call TRBJ1-5; 7 positions match TRBD1. The CDR3 runs to 20 residues. Germline V gene lookup returns CDR1 GTSNPN and CDR2 SVGIG (reference sequence). Germline trimming cut 0 bases from V and 6 bases from J; bases unmatched to any gene: 23. Here the CDR3 DNA reads TGTGCCTGGAGTGTGCAAGCCATTCCGGGACAGCCAGATCGGTTTCAGCCCCAGCATTTT. Translation gives CAWSVQAIPGQPDRFQPQHF.

This clonotype was seen more than once but under ten times. The chain uses TRBV10-3 and TRBJ1-3; 7 positions agree with TRBD1. The CDR3 loop spans 16 amino acids. The V gene's germline CDR1 is ENHRY and CDR2 SYGVKD. V gave up 6 bases and J gave up 1 base; unmatched junction bases: 9. CDR3 amino acids: CAIRTTGFTSGNTIYF. In DNA form, the CDR3 reads TGTGCCATCAGGACGACAGGGTTTACTTCTGGAAACACCATATATTTT.

J is TRBJ2-3 and V is TRBV5-1; 8 bases map to TRBD2. CDR1 is SGHRS, CDR2 YFSETQ, per germline. The V segment lost 2 bases and the J segment 3 bases; nucleotides outside the gene matches: 14. The CDR3 length is 18 residues. This CDR3 reads CASSFRAGRGGGTDTQYF. For the CDR3, the DNA is TGCGCCAGCAGCTTCAGAGCAGGGCGAGGCGGGGGGACAGATACGCAGTATTTT.

This chain links TRBV7-2 with TRBJ1-1; D is uncertain. The CDR3 has 12 residues. Per germline, CDR1 SGHTA and CDR2 FQGNSA. Trimming cost V 6 bases and J 5 bases, with 10 bases left between them. The CDR3 coding sequence is TGTGCCAGCAGTCTGAAGTATACTGAAGCTTTCTTT. Protein: CASSLKYTEAFF.